Many counts were recorded for the clone carrying this TCR beta chain. No antigen is known for it. Time point in this sample: healthy volunteer bleed at 2 weeks. Blood, whole and unfractionated, served as the source for total RNA extraction. This entry is derived from a study of human T cells and chemical hapten exposure. Study-level results: Sensitizing with DPC caused no change in TCRs above 1 in 1000 frequency.

In the library, unique molecular identifiers were attached to individual cDNA molecules. Authors' data handling: Individual samples carried between about 23,224 and 750,000 TCRs, with 95,638 as the median. TCRdb itself ran the RACE reads through MiXCR, one entry per CDR3 protein. It is TCRdb's table, rather than the study itself, that gives the V and J calls and clone size. The table shows 130,000 or so distinct CDR3 sequences, with about 8.2% occurring only once. CDR3 size: 14 residues. Between the trimmed V and J ends, which lost 6 bases and 0 bases, there was a span of 11 bases. In germline, CDR1 is MNHEY, CDR2 SVGEGT.

Sample: whole blood. The chain couples TRBV6-2 or TRBV6-3 to TRBJ1-1, with D tentatively TRBD1 (6 bases). The clonotype originates from a male donor in good health. Some clones in this sample may be carry-over from other donors' samples. The CDR3 is CASSPTGMNTEAFF. CDR3 coding DNA: TGTGCCAGCAGCCCCACAGGGATGAACACTGAAGCTTTCTTT.